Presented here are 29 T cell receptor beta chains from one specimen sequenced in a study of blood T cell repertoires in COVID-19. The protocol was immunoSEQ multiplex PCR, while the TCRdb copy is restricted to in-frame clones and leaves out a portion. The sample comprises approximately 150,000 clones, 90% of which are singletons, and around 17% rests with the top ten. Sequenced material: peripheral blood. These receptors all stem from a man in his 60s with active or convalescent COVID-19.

This CDR3 reads CASSVLTSGGFLNIQYF. In DNA form, the CDR3 reads TGTGCCAGCAGCGTCCTGACTAGCGGGGGGTTCTTAAACATTCAGTACTTC. This chain uses TRBV7-2 with TRBJ2-4; 13 bases match TRBD2. The J segment lost 6 bases and the V segment lost 5 bases, leaving 10 bases of the junction unmatched. Looked up from germline, CDR1 is SGHTA and CDR2 is FQGNSA. CDR3 size: 17 residues.

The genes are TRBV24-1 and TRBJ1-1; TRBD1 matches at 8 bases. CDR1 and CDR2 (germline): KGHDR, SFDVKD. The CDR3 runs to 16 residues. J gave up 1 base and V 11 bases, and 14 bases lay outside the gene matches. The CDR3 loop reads CARTGGSTERNTEAFF. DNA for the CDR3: TGTGCCAGAACAGGGGGGAGTACGGAGAGGAACACTGAAGCTTTCTTT.

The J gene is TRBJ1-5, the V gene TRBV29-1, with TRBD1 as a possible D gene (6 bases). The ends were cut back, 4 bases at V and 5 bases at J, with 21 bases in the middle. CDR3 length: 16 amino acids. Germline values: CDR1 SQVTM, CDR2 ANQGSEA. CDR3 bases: TGCAGCGTTGGAGGGGAAAGGGGGGGCCAAGATCAGCCCCAGCATTTT. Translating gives CSVGGERGGQDQPQHF. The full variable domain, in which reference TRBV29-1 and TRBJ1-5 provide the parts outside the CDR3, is SAVISQKPSRDICQRGTSLTIQCQVDSQVTMMFWYRQQPGQSLTLIATANQGSEATYESGFVIDKFPISRPNLTFSTLTVSNMSPEDSSIYLCSVGGERGGQDQPQHFGDGTRLSIL.

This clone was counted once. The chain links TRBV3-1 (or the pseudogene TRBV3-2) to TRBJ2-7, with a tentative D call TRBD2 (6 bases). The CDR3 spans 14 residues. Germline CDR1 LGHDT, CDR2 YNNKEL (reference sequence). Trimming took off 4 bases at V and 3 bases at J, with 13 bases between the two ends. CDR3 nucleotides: TGTGCCAGCAGCCCGGGAGCAGGAGGCTACGAGCAGTACTTC. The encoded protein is CASSPGAGGYEQYF.

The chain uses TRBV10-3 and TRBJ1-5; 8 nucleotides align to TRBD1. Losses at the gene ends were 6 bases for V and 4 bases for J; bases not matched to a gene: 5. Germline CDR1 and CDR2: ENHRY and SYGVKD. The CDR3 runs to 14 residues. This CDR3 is CAIRQTGVNQPQHF. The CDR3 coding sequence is TGTGCCATCAGACAGACAGGGGTGAATCAGCCCCAGCATTTT.

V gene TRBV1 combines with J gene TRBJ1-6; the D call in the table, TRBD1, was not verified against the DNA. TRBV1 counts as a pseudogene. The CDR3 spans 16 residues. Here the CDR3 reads CTSSDRGSSYNSPLHF. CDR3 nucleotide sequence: TGCACCAGCAGTGACAGGGGCTCCTCCTATAATTCACCCCTCCACTTT.

The CDR3: CSVGGNTYGYTF. CDR3 sequence (DNA): TGCAGCGTCGGGGGGAACACCTATGGCTACACCTTC. The V and J genes are TRBV29-1 and TRBJ1-2, with TRBD1 as a possible D gene (5 bases). The V end was cut by 6 bases, the J end by 4 bases, with 12 bases between. The CDR3 is 12 amino acids. Germline V lookup: CDR1 SQVTM, CDR2 ANQGSEA.

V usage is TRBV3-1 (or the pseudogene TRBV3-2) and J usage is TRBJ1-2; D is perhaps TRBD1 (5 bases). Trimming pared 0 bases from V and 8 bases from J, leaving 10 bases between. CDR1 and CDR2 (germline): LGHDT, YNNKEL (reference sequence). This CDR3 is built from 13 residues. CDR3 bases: TGTGCCAGCAGCCAAGACAGGGTGAGAGGCTACACCTTC. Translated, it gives CASSQDRVRGYTF.

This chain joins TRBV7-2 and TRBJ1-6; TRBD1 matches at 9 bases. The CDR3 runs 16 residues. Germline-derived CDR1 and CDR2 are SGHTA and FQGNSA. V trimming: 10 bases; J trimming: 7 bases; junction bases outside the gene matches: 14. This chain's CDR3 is CATQLDGTGNNSPLHF. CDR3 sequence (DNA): TGTGCCACCCAACTCGACGGGACAGGGAACAATTCACCCCTCCACTTT.

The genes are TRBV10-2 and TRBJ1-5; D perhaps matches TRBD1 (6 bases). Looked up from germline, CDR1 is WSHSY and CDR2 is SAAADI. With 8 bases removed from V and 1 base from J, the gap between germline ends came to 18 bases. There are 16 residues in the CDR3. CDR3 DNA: TGCGCCAGCGCGGTCAGGGGTGGGACGAGCAATCAGCCCCAGCATTTT. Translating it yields CASAVRGGTSNQPQHF.

CDR3 sequence (DNA): TGTGCCAGCAGCGGGACAGGAAACACCATATATTTT. Protein: CASSGTGNTIYF. The chain couples TRBV5-5 to TRBJ1-3; D might be TRBD1 (6 bases). The CDR3 length is 12 residues. With 4 bases removed from V and 4 bases from J, the gap between germline ends came to 6 bases. CDR1 and CDR2 (germline): SGHKS, YYEKEE (reference sequence).

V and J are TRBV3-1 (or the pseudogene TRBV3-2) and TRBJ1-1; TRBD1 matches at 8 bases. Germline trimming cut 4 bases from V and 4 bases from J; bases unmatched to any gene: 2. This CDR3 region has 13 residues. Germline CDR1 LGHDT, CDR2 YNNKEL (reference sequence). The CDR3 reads CASSRQGSTEAFF. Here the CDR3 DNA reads TGTGCCAGCAGCCGACAGGGGAGCACTGAAGCTTTCTTT.

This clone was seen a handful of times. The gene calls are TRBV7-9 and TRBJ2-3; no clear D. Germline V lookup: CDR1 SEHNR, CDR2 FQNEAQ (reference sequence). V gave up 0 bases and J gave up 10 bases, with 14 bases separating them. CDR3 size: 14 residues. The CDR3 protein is CASSLAVVWQAQYF. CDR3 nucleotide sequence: TGTGCCAGCAGCTTAGCAGTGGTTTGGCAAGCGCAGTATTTT.

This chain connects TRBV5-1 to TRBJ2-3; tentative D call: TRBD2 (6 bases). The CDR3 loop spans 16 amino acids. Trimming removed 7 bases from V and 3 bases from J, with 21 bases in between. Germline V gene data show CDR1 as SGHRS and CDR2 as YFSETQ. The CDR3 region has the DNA TGCGCCAGCGGGGTATGGCGGGGCGTACAAACAGATACGCAGTATTTT. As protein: CASGVWRGVQTDTQYF.

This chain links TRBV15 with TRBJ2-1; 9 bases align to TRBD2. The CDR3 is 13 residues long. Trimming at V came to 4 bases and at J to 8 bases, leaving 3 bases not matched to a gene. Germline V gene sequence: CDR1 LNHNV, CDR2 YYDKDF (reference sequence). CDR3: CATSMGLAYEQFF. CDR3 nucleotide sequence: TGTGCCACCAGCATGGGACTAGCTTATGAGCAGTTCTTC. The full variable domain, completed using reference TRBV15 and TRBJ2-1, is DAMVIQNPRYQVTQFGKPVTLSCSQTLNHNVMYWYQQKSSQAPKLLFHYYDKDFNNEADTPDNFQSRRPNTSFCFLDIRSPGLGDTAMYLCATSMGLAYEQFFGPGTRLTVL.

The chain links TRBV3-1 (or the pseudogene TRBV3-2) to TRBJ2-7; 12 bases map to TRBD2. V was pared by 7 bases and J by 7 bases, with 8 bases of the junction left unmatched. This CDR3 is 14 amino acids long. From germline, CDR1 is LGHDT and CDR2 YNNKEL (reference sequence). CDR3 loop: CASKASGRAGEQYF. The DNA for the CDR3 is TGTGCCAGCAAGGCTAGCGGGAGGGCGGGGGAGCAGTACTTC.

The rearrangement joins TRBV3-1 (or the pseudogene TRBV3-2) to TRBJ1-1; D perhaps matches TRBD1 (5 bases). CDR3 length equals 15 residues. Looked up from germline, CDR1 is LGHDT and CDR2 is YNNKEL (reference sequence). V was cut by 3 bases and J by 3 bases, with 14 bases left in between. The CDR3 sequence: CASSHRRATYTEAFF. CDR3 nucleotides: TGTGCCAGCAGCCACCGCAGGGCTACGTACACTGAAGCTTTCTTT.

CDR3 loop: CASSLSFNQPQHF. In DNA, the CDR3 is TGTGCCAGCAGTTTGTCTTTTAATCAGCCCCAGCATTTT. The V gene is TRBV28, the J gene TRBJ1-5; D unresolved. From germline, CDR1 is MDHEN and CDR2 SYDVKM. Trimming took 3 bases from V and 4 from J, leaving 7 bases between them. The CDR3 totals 13 residues.

CDR3 in DNA: TGTGCCAGCAGTTACGAGACAGGGAGGAACACTGAAGCTTTCTTT. Translated: CASSYETGRNTEAFF. The chain couples TRBV6-5 to TRBJ1-1, with 7 bases that match TRBD1. After removal of 2 bases from V and 1 base from J, the junction contained 4 bases not matched to a gene. This CDR3 has 15 residues. The germline V gene has CDR1 MNHEY and CDR2 SVGAGI.

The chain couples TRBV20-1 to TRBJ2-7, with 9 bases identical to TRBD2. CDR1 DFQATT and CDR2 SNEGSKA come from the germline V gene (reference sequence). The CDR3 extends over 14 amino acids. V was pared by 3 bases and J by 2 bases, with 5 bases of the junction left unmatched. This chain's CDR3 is CSASTSGWAYEQYF. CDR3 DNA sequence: TGCAGTGCTAGTACTAGCGGGTGGGCCTACGAGCAGTACTTC.

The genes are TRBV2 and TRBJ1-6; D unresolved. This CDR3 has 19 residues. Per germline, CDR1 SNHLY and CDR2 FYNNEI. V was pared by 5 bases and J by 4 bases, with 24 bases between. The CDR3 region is CASSFPLEGGRPYNSPLHF. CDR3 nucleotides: TGTGCCAGCAGTTTCCCCCTTGAGGGAGGTCGTCCTTATAATTCACCCCTCCACTTT.

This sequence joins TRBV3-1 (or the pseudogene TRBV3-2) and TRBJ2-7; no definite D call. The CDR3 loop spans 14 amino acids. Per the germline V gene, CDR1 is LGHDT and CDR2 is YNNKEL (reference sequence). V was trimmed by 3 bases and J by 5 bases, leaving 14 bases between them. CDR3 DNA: TGTGCCAGCAGCCAGACGGGTTCCGCCAACGAGCAGTACTTC. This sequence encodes CASSQTGSANEQYF.

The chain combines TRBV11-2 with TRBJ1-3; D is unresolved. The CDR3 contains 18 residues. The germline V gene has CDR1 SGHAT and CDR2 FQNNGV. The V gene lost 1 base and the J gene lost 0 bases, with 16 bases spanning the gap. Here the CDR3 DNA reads TGTGCCAGCAGCTTAGGATATTTGAGGGTCGCCTCTGGAAACACCATATATTTT. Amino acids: CASSLGYLRVASGNTIYF.

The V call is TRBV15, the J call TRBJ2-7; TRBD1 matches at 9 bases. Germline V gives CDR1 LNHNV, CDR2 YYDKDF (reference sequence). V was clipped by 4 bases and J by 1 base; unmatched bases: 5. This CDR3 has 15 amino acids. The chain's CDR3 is CATSITGGGSYEQYF. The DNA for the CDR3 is TGTGCCACCAGCATTACAGGGGGCGGGTCCTACGAGCAGTACTTC.

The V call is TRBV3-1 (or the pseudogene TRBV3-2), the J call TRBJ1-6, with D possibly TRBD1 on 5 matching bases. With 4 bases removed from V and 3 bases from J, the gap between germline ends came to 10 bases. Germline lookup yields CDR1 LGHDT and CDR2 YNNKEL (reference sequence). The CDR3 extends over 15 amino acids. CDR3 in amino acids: CASSPRGVYNSPLHF. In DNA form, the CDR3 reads TGTGCCAGCAGCCCTCGGGGGGTCTATAATTCACCCCTCCACTTT.

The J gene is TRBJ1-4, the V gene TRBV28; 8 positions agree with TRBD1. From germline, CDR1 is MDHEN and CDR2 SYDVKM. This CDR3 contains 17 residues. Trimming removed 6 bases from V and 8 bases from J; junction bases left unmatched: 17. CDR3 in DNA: TGTGCCAGCAGCACAATAGTCGGAGACAGGGGAAGGGAAAAACTGTTTTTT. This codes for CASSTIVGDRGREKLFF.

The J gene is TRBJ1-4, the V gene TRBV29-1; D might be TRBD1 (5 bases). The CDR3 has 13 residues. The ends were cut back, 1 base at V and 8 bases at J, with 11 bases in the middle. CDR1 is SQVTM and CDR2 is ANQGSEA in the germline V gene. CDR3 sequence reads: CSVEVQRDEKLFF. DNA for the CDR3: TGCAGCGTTGAAGTACAGCGGGACGAAAAACTGTTTTTT.

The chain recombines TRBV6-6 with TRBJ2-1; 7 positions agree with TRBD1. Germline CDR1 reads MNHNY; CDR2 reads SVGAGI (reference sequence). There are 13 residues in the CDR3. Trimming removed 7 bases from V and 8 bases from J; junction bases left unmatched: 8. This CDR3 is CASTDRDEDEQFF. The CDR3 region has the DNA TGTGCCAGCACAGACAGGGACGAGGATGAGCAGTTCTTC.

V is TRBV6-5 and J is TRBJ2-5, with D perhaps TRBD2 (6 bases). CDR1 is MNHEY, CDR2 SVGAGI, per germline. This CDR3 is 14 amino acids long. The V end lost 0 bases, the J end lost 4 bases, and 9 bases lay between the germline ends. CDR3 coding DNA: TGTGCCAGCAGTTACTCGGGAGGAACAGAGACCCAGTACTTC. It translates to CASSYSGGTETQYF.